This record concerns one T cell receptor beta chain sequence. Its antigen is unidentified. This sample was included in a study of graft-versus-host responses after intestinal transplantation. Study-level background: Every transplant recipient was induced with anti-thymocyte globulin, then maintained on tacrolimus and steroids for roughly 3 years.

Findings and limits, study-wide: Across patients carrying graft-donor T cell macrochimerism, allografts held high graft-versus-host to host-versus-graft clonal ratios.

Profiling relied on immunoSEQ multiplex PCR, and the TCRdb table lists in-frame clones only, not all of them. The table has about 97,000 clones, over 75% seen once. Germline CDR1 and CDR2: ENHRY and SYGVKD. V dropped 4 bases and J dropped 5 bases, with 14 bases sitting between them. The CDR3 contains 14 residues. The sample in question was PBMCs, obtained roughly 68 weeks after intestinal transplant. The rearrangement joins TRBV10-3 to TRBJ1-1, with D perhaps matching TRBD1 (5 bases). This TCR was sampled from a human patient who received an intestinal transplant, so some T cells may come from the graft donor. The CDR3 region is CAISAHQGYTEAFF. CDR3 sequence (DNA): TGTGCCATCAGTGCCCACCAGGGTTATACTGAAGCTTTCTTT.